The T cell receptor beta chain described here comes from a study of control samples from healthy donors and cancer patients. Germline V lookup: CDR1 GTSNPN, CDR2 SVGIG (reference sequence). The CDR3 is 13 residues long. Between the trimmed V and J ends, which lost 1 base and 2 bases, there was a span of 8 bases. TCRdb keeps only in-frame clones here, not all; method: immunoSEQ multiplex PCR. The sample includes around 120,000 clones, approximately 94% of them seen just once. Sample: PBMCs. The sequence was collected from a man aged 45 to 65 with head and neck cancer. The gene calls are TRBV30 and TRBJ2-5; D call uncertain. Here the CDR3 DNA reads TGTGCCTGGAGTGGAGGTCTTCAAGAGACCCAGTACTTC. It translates to CAWSGGLQETQYF.